The 5 T cell receptor beta chains given below trace back to one sample, sequenced in a study of T cells in Graves' hyperthyroidism and ophthalmopathy. Researchers amplified the TCR beta CDR3 regions from RNA transcripts. TCR CDR3 underwent first-round RT-PCR with the HTBI primer set. Using its own MiXCR run on the multiplex PCR reads, TCRdb lists one record per CDR3 protein. The data contain about 98,000 distinct CDR3 sequences, approximately 42% of them singletons. The material sequenced was peripheral blood or thyroid tissue (not recorded which). Receptors originate from a young woman with Graves' hyperthyroidism.

In this sample, this clonotype turned up many times. The chain employs TRBV11-2 and TRBJ1-3; 7 nucleotides agree with TRBD1. Germline loops: CDR1 SGHAT, CDR2 FQNNGV. Trimming at V came to 0 bases and at J to 13 bases, leaving 3 bases not matched to a gene. The CDR3 loop spans 12 amino acids. This chain's CDR3 is CASSLDRDRIYF. CDR3 in DNA: TGTGCCAGCAGCTTAGACCGGGACAGAATATATTTT.

The genes are TRBV10-3 and TRBJ1-1; no firm D call. The V end lost 1 base, the J end lost 3 bases, and 12 bases lay between the germline ends. The V gene's germline CDR1 is ENHRY and CDR2 SYGVKD. There are 15 residues in the CDR3. CDR3 loop: CAISEWEKGYTEAFF. The DNA for the CDR3 is TGTGCCATCAGTGAGTGGGAGAAAGGATACACTGAAGCTTTCTTT.

V and J are TRBV9 and TRBJ1-2, with no clear D. The germline gives CDR1 SGDLS, CDR2 YYNGEE. V was trimmed by 0 bases and J by 11 bases, leaving 11 bases between them. CDR3 length: 12 amino acids. The CDR3 loop reads CASSVGSSGYTF. DNA of the CDR3: TGTGCCAGCAGCGTAGGTAGTAGCGGTTACACCTTC.

This clonotype was observed a handful of times. One base away lies a much larger clone, so this may be a sequencing read error. The chain joins TRBV28 to TRBJ1-5; the D is unclear. CDR3 length equals 12 residues. The germline V gene has CDR1 MDHEN and CDR2 SYDVKM. V was trimmed by 6 bases and J by 3 bases, leaving 6 bases between them. The CDR3 here is CASSQNNQPQHF. CDR3 coding DNA: TGTGCCAGCAGCCAAAACAATCAGCCCCAGCATTTT.

As for this clonotype: A much larger clone differs by one base, so this may be a read error. The CDR3 DNA is TGTGCCAGCAGTCCCGTACCCACCTACGAGCAGTACTTC. This sequence encodes CASSPVPTYEQYF. V is TRBV9 and J is TRBJ2-7, with D hard to call. CDR3 length: 13 residues. V shed 5 bases and J shed 2 bases, with 11 bases lying between them. In germline, CDR1 is SGDLS, CDR2 YYNGEE. The full variable domain, completed using reference TRBV9 and TRBJ2-7, is DSGVTQTPKHLITATGQRVTLRCSPRSGDLSVYWYQQSLDQGLQFLIQYYNGEERAKGNILERFSAQQFPDLHSELNLSSLELGDSALYFCASSPVPTYEQYFGPGTRLTVT.